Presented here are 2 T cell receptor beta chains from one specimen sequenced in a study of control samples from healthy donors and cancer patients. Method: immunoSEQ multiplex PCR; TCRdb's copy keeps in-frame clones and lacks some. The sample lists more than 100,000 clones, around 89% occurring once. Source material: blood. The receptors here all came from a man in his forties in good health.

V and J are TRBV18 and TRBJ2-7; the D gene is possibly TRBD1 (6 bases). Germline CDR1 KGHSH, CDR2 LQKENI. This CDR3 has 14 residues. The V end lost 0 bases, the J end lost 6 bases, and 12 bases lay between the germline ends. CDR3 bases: TGTGCCAGCTCACCACCGACAGGTAGGGGCGAGCAGTACTTC. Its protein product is CASSPPTGRGEQYF.

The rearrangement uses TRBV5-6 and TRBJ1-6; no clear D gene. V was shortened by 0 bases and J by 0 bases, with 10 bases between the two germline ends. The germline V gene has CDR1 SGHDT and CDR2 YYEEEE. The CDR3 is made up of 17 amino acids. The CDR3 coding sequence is TGTGCCAGCAGCTTGGACACATCGAGCTCCTATAATTCACCCCTCCACTTT. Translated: CASSLDTSSSYNSPLHF.